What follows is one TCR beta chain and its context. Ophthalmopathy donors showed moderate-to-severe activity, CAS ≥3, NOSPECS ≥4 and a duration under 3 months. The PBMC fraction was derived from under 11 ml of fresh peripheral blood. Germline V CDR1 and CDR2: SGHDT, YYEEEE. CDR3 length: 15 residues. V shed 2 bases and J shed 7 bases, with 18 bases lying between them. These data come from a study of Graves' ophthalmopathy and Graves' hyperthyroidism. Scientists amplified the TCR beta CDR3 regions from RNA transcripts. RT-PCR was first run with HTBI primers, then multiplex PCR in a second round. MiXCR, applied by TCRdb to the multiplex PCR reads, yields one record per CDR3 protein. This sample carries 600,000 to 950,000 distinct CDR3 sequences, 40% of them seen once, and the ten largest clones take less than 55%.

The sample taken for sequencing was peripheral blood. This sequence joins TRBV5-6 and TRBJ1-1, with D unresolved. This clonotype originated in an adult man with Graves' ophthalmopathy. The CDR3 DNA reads TGTGCCAGCAGCTTCTTGGGAGAAAAGAGTATTGAAGCTTTCTTT. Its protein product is CASSFLGEKSIEAFF.